This record covers a single TCR beta chain. The CDR3 spans 18 residues. V was shortened by 0 bases and J by 6 bases, with 27 bases between the two germline ends. CDR1 is DFQATT, CDR2 SNEGSKA, per germline (reference sequence). Amplified TCR beta CDR3 regions came from RNA transcripts. HTBI primers were used for first-round RT-PCR of the TCR CDR3. TCRdb re-called the multiplex PCR reads through MiXCR, storing one row per CDR3 protein. This sample yields over 300,000 distinct CDR3 sequences, of which approximately 15% are seen a single time; roughly 11% belongs to the top ten. The entry originates in a study of T cells in Graves' hyperthyroidism and ophthalmopathy. Uncontrolled infection, other autoimmune disease, pregnancy or lactation excluded patients. Clinical symptoms, serum thyroxine, TRAb, thyroid ultrasound and orbital computed tomography established diagnosis.

The chain has TRBV20-1 and TRBJ2-7; tentative D call: TRBD1 (6 bases). The specimen sequenced was blood. This TCR derives from a woman aged 55-69 years with Graves' hyperthyroidism. The CDR3 sequence is CSAREGGTTQGSPGEQYF. The DNA for the CDR3 is TGCAGTGCTAGAGAAGGCGGTACAACCCAGGGGAGCCCCGGCGAGCAGTACTTC.